What follows describes a single T cell receptor beta chain. Antigen: not known. The ends were cut back, 4 bases at V and 2 bases at J, with 20 bases in the middle. CDR3 length: 17 amino acids. CDR1 and CDR2 from the germline V gene are LGHNA and YNFKEQ. These data come from a study of blood T cells in healthy people across ages. Whole-study findings and limits: Possibly, changes in expanded clonotypes were confounded because donor CMV status was unknown. Long-lived donors had more naive CD4+ cells and higher diversity than aged donors.

Together with a sample-barcoded 5' primer, a J-beta primer mix was included in a second PCR lasting roughly 6 to 12 cycles. Every cDNA molecule bore a tag from a template-switch adaptor containing 12 random nucleotides. TCRdb fed the 5' RACE reads into MiXCR, producing one record per CDR3 protein. Among around 800,000 distinct CDR3 sequences, about 42% were seen once, and the ten largest hold about a sixth. Each sample yielded at least 5.5 micrograms of PBMC total RNA. The sequenced sample consisted of blood. This sequence originates from an elderly man in good health. The rearrangement links TRBV4-2 to TRBJ2-5, with D hard to call. CDR3 sequence: CASSPHLGPEAQETQYF. The DNA of the CDR3 is TGTGCCAGCAGCCCCCATTTGGGCCCCGAAGCGCAAGAGACCCAGTACTTC.